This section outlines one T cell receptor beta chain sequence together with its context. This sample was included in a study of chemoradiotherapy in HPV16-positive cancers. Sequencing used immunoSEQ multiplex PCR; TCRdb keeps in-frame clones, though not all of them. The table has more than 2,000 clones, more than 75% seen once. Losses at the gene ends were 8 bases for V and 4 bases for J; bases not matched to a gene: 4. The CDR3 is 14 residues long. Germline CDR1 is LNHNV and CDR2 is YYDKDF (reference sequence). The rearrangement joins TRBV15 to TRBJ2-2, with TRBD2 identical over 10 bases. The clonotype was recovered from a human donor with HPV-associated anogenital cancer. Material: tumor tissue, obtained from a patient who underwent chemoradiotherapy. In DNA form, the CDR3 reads TGTGCCACCGCCAGCGGGAGGGCCACCGGGGAGCTGTTTTTT. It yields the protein CATASGRATGELFF.